Included here is one T cell receptor (beta chain) sequence, with context. Its specificity is unknown. Germline CDR1 reads PRHDT; CDR2 reads FYEKMQ (reference sequence). CDR3 length: 14 residues. Trimming shortened V by 6 bases and J by 7 bases, and 15 bases separated the two germline ends. The data belong to a study of T cells after posttransplantation cyclophosphamide. Study-wide results and limits: Skin or GI-infiltrating T cells shared few TRB sequences with blood. Later post-transplant blood repertoires were often dominated by donor CD8+ memory clones.

Repertoires were generated with immunoSEQ multiplex PCR, while TCRdb's copy carries only in-frame clones and drops some. Counted here are over 15,000 clones, roughly 94% occurring once; the ten biggest clones make up about 0.3%. Cells defined as naive were viable CD3+CD4+ or CD3+CD8+ and CCR7+CD45RA+CD45RO-CD95-CD27+CD28+. Source material: naive CD4+ T cells sorted from blood. The chain couples TRBV13 to TRBJ2-2, with D possibly TRBD2 on 6 matching bases. This clonotype was obtained from a woman in her forties or fifties in good health and a related stem cell transplant donor. The CDR3 region is CASRRAGLGGELFF. CDR3 sequence (DNA): TGTGCCAGCAGGCGGGCGGGACTTGGCGGGGAGCTGTTTTTT.